This T cell receptor beta chain was observed in a study of T cell responses to AZD1222 COVID-19 vaccine. General study points: Donors were chiefly white British, with a greater number of females, and clonal diversity was perhaps underestimated.

For this clone: Its antigen is unknown.

Only in-frame clones appear in the TCRdb table, and some are missing; sequencing was by immunoSEQ multiplex PCR. This table holds 65,000 to 70,000 clones, about 80% found once. Germline CDR1 and CDR2: SGHAT and FQDESV (reference sequence). V was clipped by 5 bases and J by 2 bases; unmatched bases: 8. The CDR3 runs to 15 residues. The sequences come from peripheral blood, collected 28 days after the second AZD1222 dose. V usage is TRBV11-1 and J usage is TRBJ1-1; 7 bases align to TRBD1. This TCR derives from an adult who received the AZD1222 COVID-19 vaccine. CDR3 loop: CASSGRQGINTEAFF. The CDR3 region has the DNA TGTGCCAGCAGCGGGAGACAGGGCATTAACACTGAAGCTTTCTTT.